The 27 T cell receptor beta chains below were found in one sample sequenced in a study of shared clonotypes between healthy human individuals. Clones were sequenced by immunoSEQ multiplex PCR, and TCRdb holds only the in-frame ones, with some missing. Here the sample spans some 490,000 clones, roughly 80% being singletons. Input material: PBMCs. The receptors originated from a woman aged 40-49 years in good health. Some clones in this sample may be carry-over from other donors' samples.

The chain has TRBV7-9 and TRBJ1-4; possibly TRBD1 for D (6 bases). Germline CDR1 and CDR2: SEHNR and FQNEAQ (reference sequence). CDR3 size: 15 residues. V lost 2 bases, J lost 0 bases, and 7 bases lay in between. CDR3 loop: CASSLRGATNEKLFF. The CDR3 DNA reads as TGTGCCAGCAGCTTAAGGGGGGCAACTAATGAAAAACTGTTTTTT.

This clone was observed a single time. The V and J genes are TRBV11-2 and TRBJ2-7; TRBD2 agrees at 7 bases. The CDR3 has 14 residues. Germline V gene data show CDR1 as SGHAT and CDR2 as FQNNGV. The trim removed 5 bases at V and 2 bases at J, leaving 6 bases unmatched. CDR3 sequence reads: CASSPGLHPYEQYF. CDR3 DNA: TGTGCCAGCAGCCCGGGACTACACCCCTACGAGCAGTACTTC. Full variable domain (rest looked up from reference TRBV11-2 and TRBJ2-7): EAGVAQSPRYKIIEKRQSVAFWCNPISGHATLYWYQQILGQGPKLLIQFQNNGVVDDSQLPKDRFSAERLKGVDSTLKIQPAKLEDSAVYLCASSPGLHPYEQYFGPGTRLTVT.

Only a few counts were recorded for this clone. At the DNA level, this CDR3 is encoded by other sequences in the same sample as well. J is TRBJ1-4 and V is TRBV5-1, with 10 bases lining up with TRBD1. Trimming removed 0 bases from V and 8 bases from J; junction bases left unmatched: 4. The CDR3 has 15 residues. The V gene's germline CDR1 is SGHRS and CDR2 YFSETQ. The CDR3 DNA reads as TGCGCCAGCAGCTTGGCCGGGACAGGGGAAGAAAAACTGTTTTTT. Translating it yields CASSLAGTGEEKLFF.

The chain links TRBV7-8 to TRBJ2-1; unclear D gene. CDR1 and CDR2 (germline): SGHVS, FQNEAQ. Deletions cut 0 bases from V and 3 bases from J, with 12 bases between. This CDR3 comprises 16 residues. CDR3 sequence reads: CASSLAQNELYNEQFF. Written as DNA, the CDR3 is TGTGCCAGCAGCTTAGCGCAGAACGAACTCTACAATGAGCAGTTCTTC.

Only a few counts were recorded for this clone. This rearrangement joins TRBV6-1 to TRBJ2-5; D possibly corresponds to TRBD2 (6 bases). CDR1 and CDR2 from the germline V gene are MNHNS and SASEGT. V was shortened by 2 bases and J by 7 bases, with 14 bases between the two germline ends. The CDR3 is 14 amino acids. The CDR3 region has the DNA TGTGCCAGCAGTGAACGGAGGGGAGTTGGGACCCAGTACTTC. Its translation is CASSERRGVGTQYF.

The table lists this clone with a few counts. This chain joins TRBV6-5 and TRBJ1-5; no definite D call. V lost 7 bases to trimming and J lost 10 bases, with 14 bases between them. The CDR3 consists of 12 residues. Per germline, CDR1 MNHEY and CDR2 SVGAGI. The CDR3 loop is CASKGPNVPQHF. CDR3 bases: TGTGCCAGCAAAGGGCCCAATGTTCCCCAGCATTTT.

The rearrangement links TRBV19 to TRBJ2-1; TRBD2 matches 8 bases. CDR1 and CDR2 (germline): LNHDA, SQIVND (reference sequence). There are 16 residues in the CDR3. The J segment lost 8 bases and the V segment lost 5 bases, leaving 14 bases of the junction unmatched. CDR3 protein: CASSPLGSGSTYEQFF. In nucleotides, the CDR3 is TGTGCCAGTAGTCCCCTGGGGAGCGGGAGTACATATGAGCAGTTCTTC.

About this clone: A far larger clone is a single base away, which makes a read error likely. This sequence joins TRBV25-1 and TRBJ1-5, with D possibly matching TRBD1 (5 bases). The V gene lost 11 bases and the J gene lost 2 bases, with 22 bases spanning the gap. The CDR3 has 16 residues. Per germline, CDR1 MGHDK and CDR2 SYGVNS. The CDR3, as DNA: TGTGCCCGGACGTCATCCGGGGGAATCGGCAATCAGCCCCAGCATTTT. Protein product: CARTSSGGIGNQPQHF.

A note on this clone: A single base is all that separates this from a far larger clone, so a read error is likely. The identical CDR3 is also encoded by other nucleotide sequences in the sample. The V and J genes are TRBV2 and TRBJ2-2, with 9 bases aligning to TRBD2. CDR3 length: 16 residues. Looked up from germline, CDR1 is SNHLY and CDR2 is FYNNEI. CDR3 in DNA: TGTGCCAGCAGCGGCGGGACTAGCATAGTGGCCGGGGAGCTATTTTTT. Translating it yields CASSGGTSIVAGELFF.

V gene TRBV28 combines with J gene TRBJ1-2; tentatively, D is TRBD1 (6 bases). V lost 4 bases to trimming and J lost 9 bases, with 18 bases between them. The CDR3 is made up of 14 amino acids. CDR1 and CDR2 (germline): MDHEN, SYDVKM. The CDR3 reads CASSSPARGGSYTF. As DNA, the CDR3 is TGTGCCAGCAGTTCCCCGGCCAGGGGAGGGAGCTACACCTTC.

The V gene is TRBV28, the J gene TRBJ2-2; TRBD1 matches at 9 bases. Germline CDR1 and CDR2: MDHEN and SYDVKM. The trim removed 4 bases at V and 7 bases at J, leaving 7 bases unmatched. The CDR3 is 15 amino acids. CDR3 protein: CASSSVDRGVGELFF. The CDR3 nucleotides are TGTGCCAGCAGTTCCGTGGACAGGGGAGTCGGGGAGCTGTTTTTT.

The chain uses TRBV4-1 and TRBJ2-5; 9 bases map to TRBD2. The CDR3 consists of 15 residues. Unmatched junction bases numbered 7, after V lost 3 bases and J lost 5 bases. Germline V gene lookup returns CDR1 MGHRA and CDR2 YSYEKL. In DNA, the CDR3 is TGCGCCAGCAGCCATACGCGGGAGGGCCTTGAGACCCAGTACTTC. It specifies CASSHTREGLETQYF.

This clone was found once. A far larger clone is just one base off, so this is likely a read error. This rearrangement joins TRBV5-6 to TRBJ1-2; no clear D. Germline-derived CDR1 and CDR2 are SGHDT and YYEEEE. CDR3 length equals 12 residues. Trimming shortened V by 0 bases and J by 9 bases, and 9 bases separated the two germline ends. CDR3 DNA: TGTGCCAGCAGCTTGGGCGGTCAGAGCTACACCTTC. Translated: CASSLGGQSYTF.

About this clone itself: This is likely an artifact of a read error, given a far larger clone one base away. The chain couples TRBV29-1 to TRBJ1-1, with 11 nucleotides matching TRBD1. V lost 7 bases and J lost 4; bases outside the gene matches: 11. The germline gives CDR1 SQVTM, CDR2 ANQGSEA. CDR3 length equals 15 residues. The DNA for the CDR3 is TGCAGCGCTGAGGGACCCGGGACAGGGGGCACTGAAGCTTTCTTT. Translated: CSAEGPGTGGTEAFF. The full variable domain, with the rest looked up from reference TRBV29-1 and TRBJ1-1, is SAVISQKPSRDICQRGTSLTIQCQVDSQVTMMFWYRQQPGQSLTLIATANQGSEATYESGFVIDKFPISRPNLTFSTLTVSNMSPEDSSIYLCSAEGPGTGGTEAFFGQGTRLTVV.

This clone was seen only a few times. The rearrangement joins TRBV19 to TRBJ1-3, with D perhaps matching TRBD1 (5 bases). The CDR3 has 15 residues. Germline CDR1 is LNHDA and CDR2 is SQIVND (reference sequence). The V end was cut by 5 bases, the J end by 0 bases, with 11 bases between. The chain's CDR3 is CASSVAGISGNTIYF. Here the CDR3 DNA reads TGTGCCAGTAGTGTTGCAGGGATCTCTGGAAACACCATATATTTT. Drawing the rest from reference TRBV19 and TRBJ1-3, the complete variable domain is DGGITQSPKYLFRKEGQNVTLSCEQNLNHDAMYWYRQDPGQGLRLIYYSQIVNDFQKGDIAEGYSVSREKKESFPLTVTSAQKNPTAFYLCASSVAGISGNTIYFGEGSWLTVV.

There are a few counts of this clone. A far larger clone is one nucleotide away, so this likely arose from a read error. The CDR3 DNA follows: TGTGCCCGGAGTGGACCCTATGAGCAGTACTTC. The encoded protein is CARSGPYEQYF. J is TRBJ2-7 and V is TRBV30; D remains ambiguous. This CDR3 has 11 residues. The germline V gene has CDR1 GTSNPN and CDR2 SVGIG (reference sequence).

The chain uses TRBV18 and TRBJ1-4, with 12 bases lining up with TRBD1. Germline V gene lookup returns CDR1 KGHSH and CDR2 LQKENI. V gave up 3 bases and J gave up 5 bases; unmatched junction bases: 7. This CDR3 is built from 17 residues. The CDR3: CASSPSRDRGQNEKLFF. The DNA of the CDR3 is TGTGCCAGCTCACCGAGCCGGGACAGGGGGCAAAATGAAAAACTGTTTTTT.

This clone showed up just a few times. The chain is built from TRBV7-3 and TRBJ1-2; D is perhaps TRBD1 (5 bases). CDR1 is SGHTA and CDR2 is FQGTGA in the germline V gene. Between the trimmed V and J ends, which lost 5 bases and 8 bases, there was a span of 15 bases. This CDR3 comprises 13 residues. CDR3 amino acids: CASSPTGTEGYTF. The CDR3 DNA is TGTGCCAGCAGCCCCACCGGGACTGAGGGCTACACCTTC.

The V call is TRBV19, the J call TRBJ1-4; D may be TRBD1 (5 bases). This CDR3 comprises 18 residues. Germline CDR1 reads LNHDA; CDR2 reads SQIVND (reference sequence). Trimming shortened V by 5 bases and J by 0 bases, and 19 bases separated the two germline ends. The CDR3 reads CASSHVGWGGATNEKLFF. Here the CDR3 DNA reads TGTGCCAGTAGTCATGTGGGATGGGGCGGTGCAACTAATGAAAAACTGTTTTTT.

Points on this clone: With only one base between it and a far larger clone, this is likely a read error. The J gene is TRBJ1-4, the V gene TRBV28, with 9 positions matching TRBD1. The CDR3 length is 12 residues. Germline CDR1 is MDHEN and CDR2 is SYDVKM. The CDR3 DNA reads TGTGCCAGCAGGACAGGGGGTGAAAAACTGCTTTTT. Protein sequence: CASRTGGEKLLF.

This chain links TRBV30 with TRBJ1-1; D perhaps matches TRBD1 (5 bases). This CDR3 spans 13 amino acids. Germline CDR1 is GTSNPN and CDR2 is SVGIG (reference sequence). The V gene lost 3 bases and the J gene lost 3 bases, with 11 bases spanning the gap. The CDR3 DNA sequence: TGTGCCTGGAGCGTCCAAGGGGACACTGAAGCTTTCTTT. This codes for CAWSVQGDTEAFF.

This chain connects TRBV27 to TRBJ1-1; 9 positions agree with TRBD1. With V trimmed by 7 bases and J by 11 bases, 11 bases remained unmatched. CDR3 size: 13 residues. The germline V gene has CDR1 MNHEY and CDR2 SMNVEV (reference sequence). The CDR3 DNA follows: TGTGCCAGCACCGGAACAGGGGGCGGGCGGGCTTTCTTT. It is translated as CASTGTGGGRAFF.

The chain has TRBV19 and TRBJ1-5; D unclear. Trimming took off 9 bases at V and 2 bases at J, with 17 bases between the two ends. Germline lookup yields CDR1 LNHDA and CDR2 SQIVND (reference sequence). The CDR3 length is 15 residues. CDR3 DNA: TGTGCCAGCTCACTCGCCGGGCCAGGCAATCAGCCCCAGCATTTT. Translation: CASSLAGPGNQPQHF.

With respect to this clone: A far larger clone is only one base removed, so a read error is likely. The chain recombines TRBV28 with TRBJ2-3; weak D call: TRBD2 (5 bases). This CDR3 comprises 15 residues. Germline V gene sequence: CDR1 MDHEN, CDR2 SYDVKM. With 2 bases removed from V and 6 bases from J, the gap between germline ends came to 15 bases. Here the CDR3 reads CASSLARGPGDTQYF. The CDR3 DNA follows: TGTGCCAGCAGTTTAGCGAGAGGGCCCGGGGATACGCAGTATTTT.

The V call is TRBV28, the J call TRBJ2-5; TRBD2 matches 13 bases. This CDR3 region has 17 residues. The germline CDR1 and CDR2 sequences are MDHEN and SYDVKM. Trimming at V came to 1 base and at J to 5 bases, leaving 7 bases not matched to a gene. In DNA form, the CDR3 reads TGTGCCAGCAGTTTATACGGACTAGCGGGAGTAAATGAGACCCAGTACTTC. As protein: CASSLYGLAGVNETQYF.

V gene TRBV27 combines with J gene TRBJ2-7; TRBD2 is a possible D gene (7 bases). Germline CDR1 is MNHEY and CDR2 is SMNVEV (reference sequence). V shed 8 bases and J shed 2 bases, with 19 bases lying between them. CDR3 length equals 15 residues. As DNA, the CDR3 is TGTGCCAGCCAAGGGGGGGAGGGGCCCCCCTACGAGCAGTACTTC. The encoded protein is CASQGGEGPPYEQYF.

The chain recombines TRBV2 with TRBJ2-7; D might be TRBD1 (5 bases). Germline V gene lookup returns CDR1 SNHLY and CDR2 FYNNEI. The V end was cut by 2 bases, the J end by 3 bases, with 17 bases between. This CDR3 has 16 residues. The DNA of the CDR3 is TGTGCCAGCAGTGAATACAGGTTCCTCAGAAACTACGAGCAGTACTTC. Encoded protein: CASSEYRFLRNYEQYF.